These 20 T cell receptor beta chains were sequenced from one sample in a study of cytomegalovirus exposure and HLA in healthy donors. The PCR employed 60 Vbeta primers together with 13 Jbeta primers. TCRdb's table, derived via immunoSEQ multiplex PCR, lists solely in-frame clones and lacks some. The table lists approximately 90,000 clones, approximately 81% of them singletons. The sequenced sample was PBMCs. The receptors shown here come from a middle-aged man in good health and CMV-seropositive.

V is TRBV27 and J is TRBJ2-7, with a tentative D call TRBD2 (7 bases). There are 14 residues in the CDR3. With 5 bases removed from V and 1 base from J, the gap between germline ends came to 12 bases. The germline CDR1 and CDR2 sequences are MNHEY and SMNVEV (reference sequence). The CDR3 nucleotides read TGTGCCAGCAGTGGGGAGGGGGTGTCCTACGAGCAGTACTTC. This gives the protein CASSGEGVSYEQYF.

The DNA of the CDR3 is TGTGCCAGCAGCTTAGAAGTAGGGAGAGAGCAGTTCTTC. Translating it yields CASSLEVGREQFF. The chain carries TRBV7-2 and TRBJ2-1; D may be TRBD2 (5 bases). The V gene lost 1 base and the J gene lost 10 bases, with 11 bases spanning the gap. The CDR3 has 13 residues. Germline values: CDR1 SGHTA, CDR2 FQGNSA.

CDR3 protein: CAILPNGGRGYTF. The CDR3 bases are TGTGCCATCCTCCCTAACGGGGGAAGAGGCTACACCTTC. This chain links TRBV6-1 with TRBJ1-2; D is perhaps TRBD1 (5 bases). CDR3 length: 13 amino acids. In germline, CDR1 is MNHNS, CDR2 SASEGT. Trimming took 10 bases from V and 8 from J, leaving 20 bases between them.

V usage is TRBV5-1 and J usage is TRBJ2-7; D might be TRBD1 (5 bases). CDR1 is SGHRS, CDR2 YFSETQ, per germline. Trimming pared 5 bases from V and 6 bases from J, leaving 15 bases between. The CDR3 is made up of 13 amino acids. This chain's CDR3 is CASSGARGFEQYF. The CDR3 DNA is TGCGCCAGCAGTGGGGCTAGGGGATTCGAGCAGTACTTC.

This clone was observed a handful of times. The chain uses TRBV5-8 and TRBJ2-1, with D possibly TRBD2 on 6 matching bases. Germline CDR1 reads SGHTS; CDR2 reads YDEGEE. CDR3 length: 16 residues. V lost 3 bases and J lost 4, with 17 bases in between. DNA for the CDR3: TGTGCCAGCAGCTGGTATAGACTAGGCGATTACAATGAGCAGTTCTTC. This gives the protein CASSWYRLGDYNEQFF.

The V gene is TRBV6-1, the J gene TRBJ1-1; 8 bases fit TRBD1. Looked up from germline, CDR1 is MNHNS and CDR2 is SASEGT. The V gene end was trimmed by 5 bases and the J gene end by 1 base; junction bases not matched to a gene: 6. This CDR3 comprises 15 residues. The CDR3 DNA reads as TGTGCCAGCAGTTCGGACAGGGCCGCGAACACTGAAGCTTTCTTT. It codes for CASSSDRAANTEAFF.

The rearrangement uses TRBV11-3 and TRBJ2-7; TRBD2 matches 9 bases. This CDR3 is built from 12 residues. The V gene's germline CDR1 is SGHNT and CDR2 YENEEA. The trim removed 5 bases at V and 6 bases at J, leaving 2 bases unmatched. CDR3: CASSLLAGEQYF. The CDR3 DNA sequence: TGTGCCAGCAGCCTACTAGCGGGCGAGCAGTACTTC.

This chain uses TRBV5-4 with TRBJ1-5; 9 positions agree with TRBD1. The CDR3 loop spans 14 amino acids. The V and J ends lost 3 bases and 9 bases, in that order; junction bases with no gene match: 7. Germline lookup yields CDR1 SGHNT and CDR2 YYREEE (reference sequence). CDR3 sequence: CASSSGTGTTPQHF. DNA of the CDR3: TGTGCCAGCAGCTCCGGGACAGGGACAACGCCCCAGCATTTT.

This clone turned up a few times. The rearrangement uses TRBV5-6 and TRBJ2-1; TRBD1 agrees at 10 bases. The germline gives CDR1 SGHDT, CDR2 YYEEEE. The CDR3 is 17 amino acids. V shed 4 bases, J shed 6 bases, and the junction held 13 bases outside the gene matches. CDR3 region: CASSLWGGTGVSNEQFF. The CDR3 DNA reads as TGTGCCAGCAGCCTGTGGGGCGGGACAGGGGTCAGCAATGAGCAGTTCTTC.

This clone was seen a single time. V and J are TRBV6-5 and TRBJ1-4; D may be TRBD1 (6 bases). This CDR3 region has 15 residues. Between the trimmed V and J ends, which lost 6 bases and 7 bases, there was a span of 18 bases. Germline loops: CDR1 MNHEY, CDR2 SVGAGI. CDR3 nucleotide sequence: TGTGCCAGCAGCACTCAACAGGGTAGGGGTGAAAAACTGTTTTTT. Protein product: CASSTQQGRGEKLFF.

This chain joins TRBV9 and TRBJ1-2, with TRBD1 identical over 7 bases. Trimming removed 5 bases from V and 8 bases from J; junction bases left unmatched: 15. The CDR3 contains 15 residues. The V gene's germline CDR1 is SGDLS and CDR2 YYNGEE. Written as DNA, the CDR3 is TGTGCCAGCAGTCTAAAACCAACAGGGGAAGGAGGCTACACCTTC. Protein sequence: CASSLKPTGEGGYTF.

This chain connects TRBV19 to TRBJ1-1, with TRBD1 matching 10 bases. The CDR3 covers 15 residues. Per germline, CDR1 LNHDA and CDR2 SQIVND (reference sequence). J gave up 1 base and V 4 bases, and 3 bases lay outside the gene matches. CDR3 protein: CASSRRQGANTEAFF. As DNA, the CDR3 is TGTGCCAGTAGTAGACGACAGGGGGCGAACACTGAAGCTTTCTTT.

The chain uses TRBV6-6 and TRBJ2-7; TRBD1 matches 9 bases. Germline trimming cut 4 bases from V and 3 bases from J; bases unmatched to any gene: 1. This CDR3 contains 13 residues. Germline V gene lookup returns CDR1 MNHNY and CDR2 SVGAGI (reference sequence). CDR3 coding DNA: TGTGCCAGCAGTTTGGGACAGGGCTACGAGCAGTACTTC. This codes for CASSLGQGYEQYF.

This clone was detected only once. The chain uses TRBV19 and TRBJ2-1; TRBD2 matches 10 bases. Germline CDR1 LNHDA, CDR2 SQIVND (reference sequence). This CDR3 comprises 16 residues. J was trimmed by 3 bases and V by 3 bases; bases with no gene match: 5. The CDR3: CASSIRTSGNYNEQFF. The CDR3 region has the DNA TGTGCCAGTAGTATTAGGACTAGCGGAAACTACAATGAGCAGTTCTTC.

This chain uses TRBV7-2 with TRBJ1-3, with D tentatively TRBD1 (6 bases). Per the germline V gene, CDR1 is SGHTA and CDR2 is FQGNSA. Trimming removed 1 base from V and 5 bases from J, with 9 bases in between. This CDR3 contains 14 residues. DNA of the CDR3: TGTGCCAGCAGCTTAGTGGACAGCCGAAACACCATATATTTT. As protein: CASSLVDSRNTIYF.

The chain links TRBV5-1 to TRBJ2-7; D is possibly TRBD1 or TRBD2 (7 bases each). V shed 4 bases and J shed 2 bases, with 22 bases lying between them. The CDR3 extends over 17 amino acids. In germline, CDR1 is SGHRS, CDR2 YFSETQ. The CDR3 sequence is CASSVGRGGTATYEQYF. The CDR3 DNA follows: TGCGCCAGCAGCGTGGGGAGGGGTGGGACAGCGACCTACGAGCAGTACTTC.

The V and J genes are TRBV6-1 and TRBJ1-3, with 9 nucleotides matching TRBD1. Germline assignment: CDR1 MNHNS and CDR2 SASEGT. The CDR3 loop spans 15 amino acids. V was clipped by 6 bases and J by 4 bases; unmatched bases: 7. This chain's CDR3 is CASSITGGDGNTIYF. In DNA form, the CDR3 reads TGTGCCAGCAGCATCACAGGGGGCGACGGAAACACCATATATTTT.

The chain couples TRBV4-1 to TRBJ2-3; a possible D gene is TRBD1 (5 bases). Germline CDR1 MGHRA, CDR2 YSYEKL. The CDR3 loop spans 16 amino acids. V was clipped by 5 bases and J by 0 bases, with 15 bases between them. The CDR3 sequence: CASSKPTASSTDTQYF. Here the CDR3 DNA reads TGCGCCAGCAGCAAACCGACAGCCTCTAGCACAGATACGCAGTATTTT.

In DNA, the CDR3 is TGCGCCAGCAGCTTTAGGGGTCAGGGGAGTTCCTACAATGAGCAGTTCTTC. This encodes CASSFRGQGSSYNEQFF. J is TRBJ2-1 and V is TRBV5-1; tentatively, D is TRBD1 (6 bases). The CDR3 contains 17 residues. Germline CDR1 is SGHRS and CDR2 is YFSETQ. The V and J ends lost 2 bases and 1 base respectively, with 16 bases between them.

The chain has TRBV5-1 and TRBJ2-5; a possible D gene is TRBD2 (5 bases). V was shortened by 4 bases and J by 5 bases, with 9 bases between the two germline ends. CDR1 SGHRS and CDR2 YFSETQ come from the germline V gene. The CDR3 has 12 amino acids. The CDR3: CASSSRGETQYF. In nucleotides, the CDR3 is TGCGCCAGCAGCAGCCGGGGTGAGACCCAGTACTTC.